The 22 T cell receptor beta chains listed next were all sequenced from one sample in a study of blood T cell repertoires in COVID-19. Sequencing used immunoSEQ multiplex PCR; TCRdb keeps in-frame clones, though not all of them. The sample records 130,000 to 150,000 clones, about 79% being singletons. Sequenced input: peripheral blood. These receptors came from a woman older than 75 with acute or convalescent COVID-19.

This clone has a single count. V usage is TRBV25-1 and J usage is TRBJ2-2; 8 bases map to TRBD1. Germline lookup yields CDR1 MGHDK and CDR2 SYGVNS. Unmatched junction bases numbered 9, after V lost 6 bases and J lost 6 bases. The CDR3 loop spans 15 amino acids. This CDR3 is CASRLTGGGSGELFF. The CDR3, as DNA: TGTGCCAGCAGGCTTACAGGGGGTGGTTCCGGGGAGCTGTTTTTT.

The chain joins TRBV12-3 or TRBV12-4 to TRBJ2-7; D might be TRBD1 (5 bases). With 6 bases removed from V and 1 base from J, the gap between germline ends came to 10 bases. The CDR3 contains 13 residues. The CDR3 region is CASSNDRSYEQYF. CDR3 DNA: TGTGCCAGCAGCAACGACAGATCCTACGAGCAGTACTTC.

This sequence joins TRBV7-9 and TRBJ2-2; TRBD2 agrees at 7 bases. CDR1 is SEHNR and CDR2 is FQNEAQ in the germline V gene (reference sequence). This CDR3 contains 16 residues. With V trimmed by 3 bases and J by 4 bases, 8 bases remained unmatched. CDR3 bases: TGTGCCAGCAGCTTCAGTGGGACTAAACTCACCGGGGAGCTGTTTTTT. It codes for CASSFSGTKLTGELFF.

V usage is TRBV18 and J usage is TRBJ1-1; 7 bases match TRBD1. Germline CDR1 and CDR2: KGHSH and LQKENI. This CDR3 has 15 residues. The V and J ends lost 2 bases and 4 bases, in that order; junction bases with no gene match: 7. CDR3 bases: TGTGCCAGCTCACCAGTCGGACAGGCAAGCACTGAAGCTTTCTTT. Amino acids: CASSPVGQASTEAFF.

The chain carries TRBV28 and TRBJ1-1; 10 positions agree with TRBD1. This CDR3 is 16 amino acids long. Looked up from germline, CDR1 is MDHEN and CDR2 is SYDVKM. J lost 7 bases, V lost 5 bases, and 13 bases had no gene match. The CDR3 nucleotides are TGTGCCAGCAGTGGACGGGACAGGGGCATCAGAGGTGAAGCTTTCTTT. Its protein product is CASSGRDRGIRGEAFF.

The chain recombines TRBV14 with TRBJ2-7, with TRBD1 as a possible D gene (6 bases). V lost 9 bases and J 3 bases, leaving 15 bases between the germline ends. Germline assignment: CDR1 SGHDN and CDR2 FVKESK. The CDR3 is made up of 13 amino acids. CDR3 in amino acids: CARLAGAIYEQYF. In nucleotides, the CDR3 is TGTGCCAGGTTGGCAGGGGCGATCTACGAGCAGTACTTC. The full variable domain, with the rest looked up from reference TRBV14 and TRBJ2-7, is EAGVTQFPSHSVIEKGQTVTLRCDPISGHDNLYWYRRVMGKEIKFLLHFVKESKQDESGMPNNRFLAERTGGTYSTLKVQPAELEDSGVYFCARLAGAIYEQYFGPGTRLTVT.

The chain links TRBV7-3 to TRBJ2-7; D not certain. In germline, CDR1 is SGHTA, CDR2 FQGTGA. V lost 3 bases and J lost 0, with 12 bases in between. The CDR3 consists of 15 residues. The CDR3: CASSFQATSSYEQYF. The CDR3 DNA reads TGTGCCAGCAGCTTCCAGGCGACCAGCTCCTACGAGCAGTACTTC.

The chain recombines TRBV4-3 with TRBJ2-6; the match to TRBD1 covers 12 bases. This CDR3 spans 19 amino acids. From germline, CDR1 is LGHNA and CDR2 YSLEER. The ends lost 0 bases at V and 2 bases at J; junction bases unmatched: 5. The CDR3: CASSQESGQGAAGANVLTF. The DNA of the CDR3 is TGCGCCAGCAGCCAAGAATCGGGACAGGGGGCCGCTGGGGCCAACGTCCTGACTTTC.

This clone was counted a single time. The chain couples TRBV9 to TRBJ1-6, with 8 bases that match TRBD1. The CDR3 loop spans 18 amino acids. J was trimmed by 5 bases and V by 0 bases; bases with no gene match: 10. The V gene's germline CDR1 is SGDLS and CDR2 YYNGEE. The CDR3 loop is CASSVDTGGFLHNSPLHF. The CDR3 DNA sequence: TGTGCCAGCAGCGTAGATACAGGGGGTTTCCTTCATAATTCACCCCTCCACTTT.

CDR3 residues: CASFDRSQGNTIYF. The CDR3 DNA is TGTGCCAGCTTTGACCGGAGCCAGGGAAACACCATATATTTT. The chain joins TRBV18 to TRBJ1-3; no clear D gene. V gave up 7 bases and J gave up 4 bases, with 14 bases separating them. This CDR3 contains 14 residues. CDR1 KGHSH and CDR2 LQKENI come from the germline V gene.

This clone was counted a few times. The J gene is TRBJ1-2, the V gene TRBV6-4; 8 bases map to TRBD1. J was trimmed by 5 bases and V by 6 bases; bases with no gene match: 14. This CDR3 is 16 amino acids long. CDR1 MRHNA and CDR2 SNTAGT come from the germline V gene. CDR3 amino acids: CASSLSGGADRYGYTF. CDR3 DNA: TGTGCCAGCAGCCTTTCAGGGGGCGCGGATCGGTATGGCTACACCTTC.

J is TRBJ2-4 and V is TRBV7-2; 11 bases are a match to TRBD2. Trimming at V came to 1 base and at J to 4 bases, leaving 3 bases not matched to a gene. CDR3 size: 16 residues. The germline V gene encodes CDR1 SGHTA and CDR2 FQGNSA. The CDR3 loop is CASSLVAGGLKNIQYF. The CDR3 DNA sequence: TGTGCCAGCAGCTTAGTAGCGGGGGGGCTTAAAAACATTCAGTACTTC.

This clone has more than one count but fewer than ten. V and J are TRBV7-9 and TRBJ2-2, with 7 bases fitting TRBD2. Germline V lookup: CDR1 SEHNR, CDR2 FQNEAQ (reference sequence). Trimming at V came to 3 bases and at J to 5 bases, leaving 12 bases not matched to a gene. This CDR3 is 17 amino acids long. This chain's CDR3 is CASSFHLRGERTGELFF. The CDR3 DNA is TGTGCCAGCAGCTTTCATTTACGGGGGGAGCGAACCGGGGAGCTGTTTTTT.

V usage is TRBV6-5 and J usage is TRBJ1-2, with a weak D call TRBD1 (6 bases). CDR1 and CDR2 (germline): MNHEY, SVGAGI. V lost 6 bases and J 2 bases, leaving 16 bases between the germline ends. This CDR3 spans 15 amino acids. The CDR3 protein is CASRLTGSGNYGYTF. CDR3 bases: TGTGCCAGCAGGTTAACAGGGTCGGGCAACTATGGCTACACCTTC.

The rearrangement joins TRBV11-2 to TRBJ1-2; 10 bases are a match to TRBD1. The CDR3 runs 16 residues. CDR1 is SGHAT and CDR2 is FQNNGV in the germline V gene. V was clipped by 4 bases and J by 2 bases; unmatched bases: 7. Here the CDR3 reads CASSSARQGANYGYTF. The CDR3 coding sequence is TGTGCCAGCAGCTCAGCGCGACAGGGGGCCAACTATGGCTACACCTTC.

This clone was detected only a few times. V is TRBV5-6 and J is TRBJ1-2; weak D call: TRBD1 (6 bases). The CDR3 totals 15 residues. The ends were cut back, 1 base at V and 0 bases at J, with 10 bases in the middle. The germline CDR1 and CDR2 sequences are SGHDT and YYEEEE. CDR3 amino acids: CASSLWGTSNYGYTF. CDR3 DNA sequence: TGTGCCAGCAGCTTGTGGGGGACATCTAACTATGGCTACACCTTC.

V and J are TRBV15 and TRBJ1-1; possible D gene TRBD1, 5 bases. The V end was cut by 1 base, the J end by 5 bases, with 14 bases between. This CDR3 is 15 amino acids long. Germline CDR1 and CDR2: LNHNV and YYDKDF (reference sequence). The CDR3 region is CATSRGTSGGTEAFF. The DNA for the CDR3 is TGTGCCACCAGCAGAGGGACATCGGGAGGAACTGAAGCTTTCTTT. Supplemented by reference TRBV15 and TRBJ1-1, the full variable domain reads DAMVIQNPRYQVTQFGKPVTLSCSQTLNHNVMYWYQQKSSQAPKLLFHYYDKDFNNEADTPDNFQSRRPNTSFCFLDIRSPGLGDTAMYLCATSRGTSGGTEAFFGQGTRLTVV.

The V and J genes are TRBV5-1 and TRBJ2-3, with D maybe TRBD2 (6 bases). Germline CDR1 is SGHRS and CDR2 is YFSETQ. The CDR3 has 16 amino acids. V lost 2 bases, J lost 1 base, and 14 bases lay in between. The CDR3 protein is CASSLRGTGGTDTQYF. CDR3 DNA sequence: TGCGCCAGCAGCTTACGGGGTACGGGAGGCACAGATACGCAGTATTTT.

The chain is built from TRBV10-3 and TRBJ2-3; weak D call: TRBD1 (6 bases). The CDR3 covers 13 residues. Germline V CDR1 and CDR2: ENHRY, SYGVKD. The V gene lost 7 bases and the J gene lost 1 base, with 9 bases spanning the gap. The CDR3 DNA is TGTGCCATCAAGGGGGACGGCACAGATACGCAGTATTTT. Encoded protein: CAIKGDGTDTQYF.

This chain uses TRBV3-1 (or the pseudogene TRBV3-2) with TRBJ2-2; 8 positions agree with TRBD1. CDR3 length: 15 residues. V was pared by 6 bases and J by 0 bases, with 3 bases of the junction left unmatched. Germline loops: CDR1 LGHDT, CDR2 YNNKEL (reference sequence). The DNA of the CDR3 is TGTGCCAGCAGTCGGGGACAGGCGAACACCGGGGAGCTGTTTTTT. Protein product: CASSRGQANTGELFF.

The V call is TRBV4-1, the J call TRBJ1-2; 8 bases match TRBD1. V lost 4 bases and J lost 4; bases outside the gene matches: 11. Germline CDR1 reads MGHRA; CDR2 reads YSYEKL. The CDR3 has 16 residues. The CDR3 DNA reads TGCGCCAGCAGCCGCAGCCCGGGACAGGAACTCTATGGCTACACCTTC. Encoded protein: CASSRSPGQELYGYTF.

The chain couples TRBV2 to TRBJ2-2; a weak D match, TRBD1 (6 bases). Trimming took off 5 bases at V and 5 bases at J, with 12 bases between the two ends. CDR1 is SNHLY, CDR2 FYNNEI, per germline. The CDR3 contains 14 residues. The chain's CDR3 is CASSNTRGTGELFF. DNA of the CDR3: TGTGCCAGCAGTAATACAAGGGGGACCGGGGAGCTGTTTTTT. Looking up the rest from reference TRBV2 and TRBJ2-2 gives the full variable domain: EPEVTQTPSHQVTQMGQEVILRCVPISNHLYFYWYRQILGQKVEFLVSFYNNEISEKSEIFDDQFSVERPDGSNFTLKIRSTKLEDSAMYFCASSNTRGTGELFFGEGSRLTVL.